In this sample, the clone carrying this T cell receptor gamma chain turned up a few times. This sample was included in a study of gamma-delta T cells after stem cell transplantation. TCRdb re-called the RT-PCR reads via CATT. The sample has some 4,500 gamma-chain clones; approximately 20% are singletons. This receptor was obtained from a human donor. It is not recorded whose cells these are; they may come from a transplant donor. The sample was gamma-delta T cells.

The CDR3 reads CATWDMDYYKKLF. The DNA of the CDR3 is TGTGCCACCTGGGATATGGATTATTATAAGAAACTCTTT. The rearrangement links TRGV8 to TRGJ1 or TRGJ2. This CDR3 has 13 residues. The germline V gene has CDR1 VENAVY and CDR2 YDSYNSRV. The trim removed 2 bases at V and 2 bases at J, leaving 3 bases unmatched.